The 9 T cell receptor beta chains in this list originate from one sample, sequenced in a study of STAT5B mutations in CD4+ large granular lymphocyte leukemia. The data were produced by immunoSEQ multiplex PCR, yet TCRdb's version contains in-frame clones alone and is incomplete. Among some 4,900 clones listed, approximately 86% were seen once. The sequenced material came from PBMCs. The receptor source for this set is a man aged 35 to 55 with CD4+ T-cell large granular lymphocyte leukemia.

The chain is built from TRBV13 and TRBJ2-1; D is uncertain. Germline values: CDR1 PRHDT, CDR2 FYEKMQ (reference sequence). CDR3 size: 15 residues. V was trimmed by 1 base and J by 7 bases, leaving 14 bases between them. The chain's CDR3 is CASSLDRRWSNEQFF. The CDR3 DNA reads TGTGCCAGCAGCTTAGACCGCCGGTGGAGTAATGAGCAGTTCTTC.

CDR3 loop: CAISEGGANTEAFF. The CDR3 DNA follows: TGTGCCATCAGTGAAGGGGGGGCTAACACTGAAGCTTTCTTT. The chain recombines TRBV10-3 with TRBJ1-1; perhaps TRBD1 as D (6 bases). CDR1 is ENHRY and CDR2 is SYGVKD in the germline V gene. Deletions cut 3 bases from V and 2 bases from J, with 10 bases between. CDR3 length equals 14 residues.

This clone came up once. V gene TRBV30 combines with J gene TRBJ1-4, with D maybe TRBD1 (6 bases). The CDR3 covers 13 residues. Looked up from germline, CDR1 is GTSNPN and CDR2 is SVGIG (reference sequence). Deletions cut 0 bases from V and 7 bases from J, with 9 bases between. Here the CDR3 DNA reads TGTGCCTGGAGTGTACAGGGATTTGAAAAACTGTTTTTT. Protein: CAWSVQGFEKLFF.

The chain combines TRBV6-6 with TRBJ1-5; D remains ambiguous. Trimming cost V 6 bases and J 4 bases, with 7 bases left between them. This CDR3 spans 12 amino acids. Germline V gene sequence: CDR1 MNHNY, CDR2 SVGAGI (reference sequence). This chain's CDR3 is CASSRPNQPQHF. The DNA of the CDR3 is TGTGCCAGCAGCCGACCGAATCAGCCCCAGCATTTT.

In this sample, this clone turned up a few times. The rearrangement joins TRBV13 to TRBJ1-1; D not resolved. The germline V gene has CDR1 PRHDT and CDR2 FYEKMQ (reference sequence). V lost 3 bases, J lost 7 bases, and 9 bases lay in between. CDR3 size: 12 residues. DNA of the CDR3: TGTGCCAGCAGCTTTGACGGGGATGAAGCTTTCTTT. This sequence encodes CASSFDGDEAFF.

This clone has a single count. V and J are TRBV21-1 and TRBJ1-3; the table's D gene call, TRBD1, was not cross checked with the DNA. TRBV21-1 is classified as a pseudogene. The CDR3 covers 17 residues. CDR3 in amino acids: CASSGRDRTYSGNTIYF. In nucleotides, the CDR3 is TGTGCCAGCAGCGGTCGGGACAGGACTTACTCTGGAAACACCATATATTTT.

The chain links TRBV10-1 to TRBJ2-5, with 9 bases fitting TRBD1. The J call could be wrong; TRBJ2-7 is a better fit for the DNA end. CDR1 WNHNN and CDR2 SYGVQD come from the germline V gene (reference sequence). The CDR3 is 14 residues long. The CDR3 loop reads CASKGTGRWYEQYF. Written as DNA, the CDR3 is TGCGCCAGCAAAGGGACAGGGCGGTGGTACGAGCAGTACTTC.

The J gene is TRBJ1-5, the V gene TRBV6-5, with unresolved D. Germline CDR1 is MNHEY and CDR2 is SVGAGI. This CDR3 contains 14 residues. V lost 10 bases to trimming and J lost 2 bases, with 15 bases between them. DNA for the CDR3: TGTGCCACATGGTCCCGGCGAGGCAATCAGCCCCAGCATTTT. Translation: CATWSRRGNQPQHF.

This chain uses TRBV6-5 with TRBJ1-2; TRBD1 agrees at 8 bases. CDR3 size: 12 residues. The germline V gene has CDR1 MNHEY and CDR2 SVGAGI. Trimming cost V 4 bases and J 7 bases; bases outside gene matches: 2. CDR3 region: CASSWDRLGYTF. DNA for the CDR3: TGTGCCAGCAGTTGGGACAGGCTTGGCTACACCTTC.